This T cell receptor beta chain originates from a study of T cell responses to AZD1222 COVID-19 vaccine (dated by TCRdb to the early 2020s). About the full investigation: A total of just over 230 trial participants underwent TCR sequencing, of whom around 210 had received two doses of AZD1222 and approximately 25 had received two doses of the MenACWY control vaccine. Trial participants were enrolled by age into 18-55, 56-69 and 70-plus year subgroups, with roughly 160, 29 and 62 TCR-sequenced participants respectively. The paper as a whole reports these results and caveats: Vaccine-associated CD4 TCRs spanned the whole spike protein, with dominant responses in regions 160-218 and 743-854. No day 14 peak-response samples were available, so repertoires were characterized only after the peak T cell response. After two AZD1222 doses, spike-specific TCR breadth and depth were significantly higher than at day 0 and than in MenACWY recipients. In the small 56-69-year group, the increase in depth fell short of significance, most likely because of low power. Epitopes outside the regions mutated in the B.1.351 and B.1.1.7 variants were reportedly recognized by nearly half of the unique spike-specific TCRs. Conclusions about previously exposed vaccinees are limited, since just six AZD1222 recipients were seropositive for SARS-CoV-2 at baseline. Participants were mostly white British, with more females than males. The authors suggested clonal diversity may have been underestimated.

Deletion took 4 bases off V and 1 base off J, with a span of 8 bases between the germline ends. CDR1 and CDR2, looked up from the germline V gene, are SGDLS and YYNGEE. Including cysteine and phenylalanine, the CDR3 has 13 amino acids. CDR3 DNA is the only sequence kept; it has 39 bases, read in frame from the first base. About this clone: Its antigen is not yet known. One base away there is no much larger clone; base qualities are not given.

The CDR3 regions of human TCRbeta chains were subjected to immunosequencing. Per the source publication's procedure: Repertoire TCRs were matched against a reference library of SARS-CoV-2-specific TCRs generated with the MIRA antigen-specificity platform. Breadth meant the fraction of unique TCRs that were SARS-CoV-2-associated, whereas depth meant the fraction of total T cells that were SARS-CoV-2-associated. Each spike-specific TCR was assigned to its reactive spike region and to a CD4 or CD8 class using the MIRA data. Log10-transformed breadth and depth values were compared by one-way ANOVA with Sidak's multiple comparisons tests. TCRdb provides this immuneACCESS table in a form limited to in-frame rearrangements. Some clones are lacking; in checked studies, under half of them reflect an unresolved V gene, and why the rest are absent is not known. The D gene and trimming were derived from the DNA, and the V and J assignments and clone size from that table. A total of about 130,000 clones appear in this sample, 90% to 95% of them only once. The top ten clones comprise around 7.1% of the sample.

This specimen's time point label, per the study, means: about 28 days (+/-7) after the second vaccine dose. AZD1222 recipients given second doses at about 4 weeks or at about 12 weeks were pooled, since spike-specific TCR depth and breadth were not found to differ between the two schedules. Samples from vaccinated people were obtained from the UK trials COV001 and COV002, which included a single-blind randomized controlled phase 2/3 trial of AZD1222 (ChAdOx1 nCoV-19) in healthy adults. Trial participant PBMC samples were collected at day 0 and day 28 after the second dose for TCRbeta chain sequencing.

Here the sequenced sample was peripheral blood, taken 28 days after the second AZD1222 dose. This sequence was found in an adult who received the AZD1222 COVID-19 vaccine. The rearrangement joined TRBV9 to TRBJ1-1, with the D gene not confidently named. The CDR3 reads CASSTTKNTEAFF. The DNA reads as follows: TGTGCCAGCAGCACAACAAAGAACACTGAAGCTTTCTTT. Extended through the reference TRBV9 and TRBJ1-1 proteins, this CDR3 yields the full variable domain: DSGVTQTPKHLITATGQRVTLRCSPRSGDLSVYWYQQSLDQGLQFLIQYYNGEERAKGNILERFSAQQFPDLHSELNLSSLELGDSALYFCASSTTKNTEAFFGQGTRLTVV.